A single sample gave rise to the 8 T cell receptor beta chains below, sequenced in a study of T cell changes during pregnancy in multiple sclerosis. Clones were read by immunoSEQ multiplex PCR, and TCRdb kept only the in-frame ones, dropping some. The sample contains roughly 89,000 clones, around 94% of which appear only once. The sequenced sample was peripheral blood, obtained after pregnancy. Receptors were obtained from a female donor in good health, enrolled as a control in a pregnancy study.

The chain uses TRBV5-1 and TRBJ2-7; 9 bases map to TRBD2. This CDR3 contains 15 residues. CDR1 and CDR2 (germline): SGHRS, YFSETQ. Losses at the gene ends were 2 bases for V and 3 bases for J; bases not matched to a gene: 6. This CDR3 is CASSFLSGSLYEQYF. The CDR3 nucleotides read TGCGCCAGCAGCTTTCTTAGCGGGAGCCTCTACGAGCAGTACTTC. Drawing the rest from reference TRBV5-1 and TRBJ2-7, the complete variable domain is KAGVTQTPRYLIKTRGQQVTLSCSPISGHRSVSWYQQTPGQGLQFLFEYFSETQRNKGNFPGRFSGRQFSNSRSEMNVSTLELGDSALYLCASSFLSGSLYEQYFGPGTRLTVT.

This clone has a single count. This chain joins TRBV5-6 and TRBJ1-5; maybe TRBD1 (6 bases). CDR1 is SGHDT and CDR2 is YYEEEE in the germline V gene. This CDR3 has 15 residues. The V end lost 4 bases, the J end lost 1 base, and 12 bases lay between the germline ends. The CDR3 bases are TGTGCCAGCAGCCAGGGGCAGGCCAGCAATCAGCCCCAGCATTTT. Protein sequence: CASSQGQASNQPQHF.

CDR3 DNA sequence: TGTGCCAGCAGCGTAGGTTCCGGGGTGGGAGGTGAGCAGTTCTTC. This sequence encodes CASSVGSGVGGEQFF. The genes are TRBV9 and TRBJ2-1; a weak D match, TRBD2 (6 bases). The germline gives CDR1 SGDLS, CDR2 YYNGEE. Trimming left V 0 bases short and J 9 bases short, with 16 bases between. This CDR3 is 15 amino acids long.

This sequence joins TRBV5-1 and TRBJ2-7; D is possibly TRBD1 (6 bases). Trimming left V 4 bases short and J 7 bases short, with 18 bases between. This CDR3 contains 14 residues. From germline, CDR1 is SGHRS and CDR2 YFSETQ. In nucleotides, the CDR3 is TGCGCCAGCAGCCCGCGGTTGGGGGCCTGGGAGCAGTACTTC. As protein: CASSPRLGAWEQYF.

The genes are TRBV2 and TRBJ1-5; D unresolved. Trimming took off 4 bases at V and 0 bases at J, with 7 bases between the two ends. CDR3 length equals 14 residues. Per the germline V gene, CDR1 is SNHLY and CDR2 is FYNNEI. The CDR3 DNA reads TGTGCCAGCAGTGGCAGTTATAGCAATCAGCCCCAGCATTTT. This encodes CASSGSYSNQPQHF.

This chain joins TRBV7-2 and TRBJ2-1, with D tentatively TRBD1 (6 bases). CDR1 is SGHTA and CDR2 is FQGNSA in the germline V gene. V lost 5 bases and J 6 bases, leaving 11 bases between the germline ends. The CDR3 covers 13 residues. Here the CDR3 reads CASSPGAGNEQFF. The CDR3 nucleotides are TGTGCCAGCAGCCCAGGGGCAGGCAATGAGCAGTTCTTC.

The sample holds one count of this clone. The rearrangement uses TRBV15 and TRBJ2-7, with D tentatively TRBD1 (11 bases). Germline CDR1 LNHNV, CDR2 YYDKDF (reference sequence). The germline V and J ends were trimmed by 1 base and 2 bases, with 24 bases remaining between them. This CDR3 has 19 residues. Here the CDR3 DNA reads TGTGCCACCAGCAGAGGGACAGGGGGCGCAGCGGGAGGGACCTACGAGCAGTACTTC. Its protein is CATSRGTGGAAGGTYEQYF.

V usage is TRBV5-5 and J usage is TRBJ2-7; 10 nucleotides match TRBD1. This CDR3 spans 16 amino acids. The germline CDR1 and CDR2 sequences are SGHKS and YYEKEE (reference sequence). V lost 3 bases to trimming and J lost 4 bases; unmatched junction nucleotides: 10. The DNA of the CDR3 is TGTGCCAGCAGCTCCTCGACAGGGGGCGCGTGGTACGAGCAGTACTTC. Protein sequence: CASSSSTGGAWYEQYF. Full variable domain (missing parts from reference TRBV5-5 and TRBJ2-7): DAGVTQSPTHLIKTRGQQVTLRCSPISGHKSVSWYQQVLGQGPQFIFQYYEKEERGRGNFPDRFSARQFPNYSSELNVNALLLGDSALYLCASSSSTGGAWYEQYFGPGTRLTVT.